Presented here are 11 T cell receptor beta chains from one specimen sequenced in a study of blood T cell repertoires in COVID-19. Profiled with immunoSEQ multiplex PCR; TCRdb holds only in-frame clones, not every one. The table shows under 150,000 clones, with 76% occurring only once. Sequencing input: peripheral blood. These receptors were taken from a man in his sixties with acute or convalescent COVID-19.

The chain joins TRBV5-3 to TRBJ1-2, with D perhaps matching TRBD1 (6 bases). TRBV5-3 is labeled an ORF, and its function is uncertain. This CDR3 region has 15 residues. V was cut by 1 base and J by 2 bases, with 12 bases left in between. The CDR3 DNA reads as TGTGCCAGAAGCTTGACCGGACAGAGAAACTATGGCTACACCTTC. It translates to CARSLTGQRNYGYTF.

This sequence joins TRBV5-1 and TRBJ2-5; the match to TRBD1 covers 7 bases. Germline loops: CDR1 SGHRS, CDR2 YFSETQ. This CDR3 is built from 14 residues. V lost 4 bases, J lost 5 bases, and 8 bases stayed unmatched. For the CDR3, the DNA is TGCGCCAGCAGCCTGACAGGGATTCACGAGACCCAGTACTTC. This sequence encodes CASSLTGIHETQYF.

The chain carries TRBV18 and TRBJ2-3; TRBD2 aligns across 10 bases. V lost 3 bases and J lost 0; bases outside the gene matches: 3. Per the germline V gene, CDR1 is KGHSH and CDR2 is LQKENI. This CDR3 contains 16 residues. The CDR3 sequence is CASSPATSGSTDTQYF. CDR3 nucleotides: TGTGCCAGCTCACCGGCGACTAGCGGGAGCACAGATACGCAGTATTTT.

This chain links TRBV7-3 with TRBJ1-6; D is possibly TRBD1 (5 bases). The CDR3 contains 15 residues. Germline V CDR1 and CDR2: SGHTA, FQGTGA. V lost 1 base and J lost 7, with 11 bases in between. The CDR3 nucleotides read TGTGCCAGCAGCTTAATTAGGGGAAAAAATTCACCCCTCCACTTT. Translation gives CASSLIRGKNSPLHF.

This sequence joins TRBV19 and TRBJ2-3; 11 nucleotides align to TRBD2. CDR3 length: 15 residues. Germline V gives CDR1 LNHDA, CDR2 SQIVND (reference sequence). The V gene end was trimmed by 5 bases and the J gene end by 4 bases; junction bases not matched to a gene: 5. The DNA for the CDR3 is TGTGCCAGTAGTGCGGGACTAGCGGACTCAGATACGCAGTATTTT. Protein: CASSAGLADSDTQYF.

CDR3 loop: CASSPLGQSGELFF. CDR3 bases: TGTGCCAGCTCACCGTTGGGACAATCCGGGGAGCTGTTTTTT. V is TRBV18 and J is TRBJ2-2, with TRBD1 as a possible D gene (6 bases). The CDR3 totals 14 residues. Trimming took 3 bases from V and 6 from J, leaving 11 bases between them. CDR1 is KGHSH and CDR2 is LQKENI in the germline V gene.

The chain combines TRBV6-6 with TRBJ2-1; the match to TRBD1 covers 10 bases. V lost 2 bases to trimming and J lost 6 bases; unmatched junction nucleotides: 7. CDR3 size: 16 residues. The V gene's germline CDR1 is MNHNY and CDR2 SVGAGI (reference sequence). CDR3 amino acids: CASSYPAGQGSNEQFF. In DNA, the CDR3 is TGTGCCAGCAGTTACCCTGCGGGACAGGGGAGCAATGAGCAGTTCTTC.

The V gene is TRBV6-5, the J gene TRBJ2-1; 7 nucleotides align to TRBD2. CDR1 MNHEY and CDR2 SVGAGI come from the germline V gene. CDR3 length: 15 residues. J lost 7 bases, V lost 6 bases, and 12 bases had no gene match. For the CDR3, the DNA is TGTGCCAGCAGGGTCACTAGCGAGCGACGGAATGAGCAGTTCTTC. Its translation: CASRVTSERRNEQFF.

The DNA of the CDR3 is TGCAGCGCCCGGGGGGCGGTGGGGGAGCAGTACTTC. It yields the protein CSARGAVGEQYF. The chain carries TRBV29-1 and TRBJ2-7, with a tentative D call TRBD2 (7 bases). V lost 7 bases and J lost 7, with 17 bases in between. The CDR3 spans 12 residues. Germline V gives CDR1 SQVTM, CDR2 ANQGSEA.

This clone has a count of ten or more. The chain carries TRBV19 and TRBJ2-5; a possible D gene is TRBD1 (6 bases). Germline assignment: CDR1 LNHDA and CDR2 SQIVND (reference sequence). V dropped 5 bases and J dropped 5 bases, with 18 bases sitting between them. The CDR3 runs to 15 residues. As DNA, the CDR3 is TGTGCCAGTAGTGAAGGACAGCTTTTTGGGGAGACCCAGTACTTC. Translating it yields CASSEGQLFGETQYF.

The chain is built from TRBV4-2 and TRBJ2-1; 11 bases align to TRBD2. The CDR3 is 16 amino acids. In germline, CDR1 is LGHNA, CDR2 YNFKEQ. V was pared by 2 bases and J by 6 bases, with 6 bases of the junction left unmatched. CDR3 loop: CASSQSWGTSGNEQFF. For the CDR3, the DNA is TGTGCCAGCAGCCAATCCTGGGGGACTAGCGGCAATGAGCAGTTCTTC.